This T cell receptor (beta chain) was recorded in a study of graft-versus-host responses after intestinal transplantation. Looking at the study overall: The study gave all recipients anti-thymocyte globulin induction, then tacrolimus and steroids for two to three years. General study results and limits: An association linked early post-transplant HvG declines with peak circulating GvH clone levels.

This table comes from immunoSEQ multiplex PCR, and its TCRdb copy is limited to in-frame clones, with some not included. The sample records fewer than 25,000 clones, about 40% being singletons. Responders labeled with CFSE (about 200,000) were plated with about 200,000 irradiated, violet-dye-labeled stimulators. Dividing CFSE-low CD3+CD4+ and CD3+CD8+ responders were isolated by sorting after the reaction. J was trimmed by 5 bases and V by 4 bases; bases with no gene match: 9. The germline V gene encodes CDR1 SGHNT and CDR2 YYREEE (reference sequence). The CDR3 spans 16 residues. The chain recombines TRBV5-4 with TRBJ2-5; 12 nucleotides match TRBD2. The sequence came from a human patient who received an intestinal transplant. Material: alloreactive CD4+ T cells from a mixed lymphocyte reaction culture, obtained before intestinal transplant. Subset reported: CFSE-low proliferating T cells sorted from roughly 6-day pre-transplant mixed lymphocyte reaction (GvH or HvG direction). CDR3 in amino acids: CASSPASGRARETQYF. As DNA, the CDR3 is TGTGCCAGCAGCCCTGCTAGCGGGAGGGCCCGGGAGACCCAGTACTTC. The full variable domain, completed using reference TRBV5-4 and TRBJ2-5, is ETGVTQSPTHLIKTRGQQVTLRCSSQSGHNTVSWYQQALGQGPQFIFQYYREEENGRGNFPPRFSGLQFPNYSSELNVNALELDDSALYLCASSPASGRARETQYFGPGTRLLVL.